These 27 T cell receptor beta chains share one sample of origin, sequenced in a study of blood T cell repertoires in COVID-19. Profiled with immunoSEQ multiplex PCR; TCRdb holds only in-frame clones, not every one. The sample lists around 140,000 clones, approximately 84% occurring once. Sequencing used PBMCs or T cells enriched from blood (not recorded which). The receptors were sampled from a woman in her forties or fifties with acute COVID-19.

This clone has only a few counts. The gene calls are TRBV11-3 and TRBJ2-1, with TRBD1 as a possible D gene (6 bases). With 3 bases removed from V and 2 bases from J, the gap between germline ends came to 11 bases. The germline CDR1 and CDR2 sequences are SGHNT and YENEEA. The length of the CDR3 is 15 residues. CDR3 loop: CASSFQTGAYNEQFF. The CDR3, as DNA: TGTGCCAGCAGCTTTCAGACAGGAGCCTACAATGAGCAGTTCTTC. Supplemented by reference TRBV11-3 and TRBJ2-1, the full variable domain reads EAGVVQSPRYKIIEKKQPVAFWCNPISGHNTLYWYLQNLGQGPELLIRYENEEAVDDSQLPKDRFSAERLKGVDSTLKIQPAELGDSAVYLCASSFQTGAYNEQFFGPGTRLTVL.

This clone has a handful of counts. This chain joins TRBV28 and TRBJ1-1; D uncertain. The V gene's germline CDR1 is MDHEN and CDR2 SYDVKM. The V end was cut by 7 bases, the J end by 4 bases, with 16 bases between. The CDR3 contains 14 residues. This CDR3 is CASTSGDRSTEAFF. The DNA of the CDR3 is TGTGCCAGCACAAGCGGGGATAGGAGCACTGAAGCTTTCTTT.

J is TRBJ2-3 and V is TRBV7-9, with 7 bases aligning to TRBD1. V dropped 1 base and J dropped 0; count of bases not matched to a gene: 1. This CDR3 region has 15 residues. Germline V gene lookup returns CDR1 SEHNR and CDR2 FQNEAQ (reference sequence). CDR3 sequence: CASSLGRGSTDTQYF. The CDR3 DNA is TGTGCCAGCAGCTTAGGCAGGGGGAGCACAGATACGCAGTATTTT.

CDR3 sequence reads: CASSIGRGQPQHF. The CDR3 DNA sequence: TGTGCCAGTAGTATAGGTCGGGGTCAGCCCCAGCATTTT. This chain connects TRBV19 to TRBJ1-5; no clear D. The CDR3 consists of 13 residues. CDR1 and CDR2 (germline): LNHDA, SQIVND (reference sequence). The V and J ends lost 1 base and 6 bases respectively, with 7 bases between them.

V usage is TRBV5-1 and J usage is TRBJ1-2; weak D call: TRBD1 (6 bases). The CDR3 spans 16 residues. Germline V gene sequence: CDR1 SGHRS, CDR2 YFSETQ. The V end lost 1 base, the J end lost 2 bases, and 15 bases lay between the germline ends. The CDR3 is CASSLHAGGPNYGYTF. In DNA, the CDR3 is TGCGCCAGCAGCTTGCATGCCGGGGGGCCGAACTATGGCTACACCTTC.

This chain uses TRBV11-1 with TRBJ2-1; 8 bases fit TRBD2. Looked up from germline, CDR1 is SGHAT and CDR2 is FQDESV (reference sequence). The CDR3 totals 14 residues. Trimming cost V 5 bases and J 6 bases; bases outside gene matches: 6. The DNA for the CDR3 is TGTGCCAGCAGCCCCAGACTAGCGATCAATGAGCAGTTCTTC. It translates to CASSPRLAINEQFF.

This chain joins TRBV7-8 and TRBJ2-1, with 7 bases that match TRBD2. Germline trimming cut 7 bases from V and 7 bases from J; bases unmatched to any gene: 13. This CDR3 has 15 amino acids. Germline values: CDR1 SGHVS, CDR2 FQNEAQ. The CDR3 protein is CASNHRGLGGNEQFF. CDR3 sequence (DNA): TGTGCCAGCAACCATCGAGGACTAGGTGGGAATGAGCAGTTCTTC. The full variable domain, with the rest looked up from reference TRBV7-8 and TRBJ2-1, is GAGVSQSPRYKVAKRGQDVALRCDPISGHVSLFWYQQALGQGPEFLTYFQNEAQLDKSGLPSDRFFAERPEGSVSTLKIQRTQQEDSAVYLCASNHRGLGGNEQFFGPGTRLTVL.

The rearrangement joins TRBV28 to TRBJ1-1, with 9 bases aligning to TRBD1. This CDR3 has 15 amino acids. The V gene end was trimmed by 4 bases and the J gene end by 3 bases; junction bases not matched to a gene: 6. Germline values: CDR1 MDHEN, CDR2 SYDVKM. The CDR3: CASSSPGTGHTEAFF. DNA of the CDR3: TGTGCCAGCAGTTCTCCCGGGACAGGGCACACTGAAGCTTTCTTT.

This chain uses TRBV5-6 with TRBJ1-1, with no clear D. Germline V gives CDR1 SGHDT, CDR2 YYEEEE. CDR3 length: 14 amino acids. V was shortened by 1 base and J by 1 base, with 8 bases between the two germline ends. Here the CDR3 reads CASSLLNKNTEAFF. The CDR3 DNA is TGTGCCAGCAGCTTGTTAAACAAGAACACTGAAGCTTTCTTT.

This rearrangement joins TRBV6-5 to TRBJ2-1, with TRBD2 identical over 12 bases. The junction had 4 bases not matched to a gene; V was cut back by 6 bases and J by 7 bases. The CDR3 has 14 amino acids. Germline CDR1 is MNHEY and CDR2 is SVGAGI. CDR3 sequence reads: CASRASGRANEQFF. CDR3 coding DNA: TGTGCCAGCAGGGCTAGCGGGAGGGCAAATGAGCAGTTCTTC.

The CDR3 is CATFGQGSYNEQFF. In DNA, the CDR3 is TGTGCCACTTTCGGCCAGGGGTCCTACAATGAGCAGTTCTTC. This rearrangement joins TRBV19 to TRBJ2-1; TRBD1 is a possible D gene (6 bases). Germline-derived CDR1 and CDR2 are LNHDA and SQIVND (reference sequence). This CDR3 has 14 amino acids. The V and J ends lost 10 bases and 1 base respectively, with 14 bases between them.

The chain couples TRBV18 to TRBJ2-3, with 12 bases that match TRBD2. There are 16 residues in the CDR3. Germline V CDR1 and CDR2: KGHSH, LQKENI. J gave up 2 bases and V 6 bases, and 6 bases lay outside the gene matches. The CDR3 coding sequence is TGTGCCAGCTCTTCTGGACTAGCGGGACACACAGATACGCAGTATTTT. It translates to CASSSGLAGHTDTQYF. The full variable domain, rest sourced from reference TRBV18 and TRBJ2-3, is NAGVMQNPRHLVRRRGQEARLRCSPMKGHSHVYWYRQLPEEGLKFMVYLQKENIIDESGMPKERFSAEFPKEGPSILRIQQVVRGDSAAYFCASSSGLAGHTDTQYFGPGTRLTVL.

The genes are TRBV19 and TRBJ1-1; D unclear. The V gene lost 7 bases and the J gene lost 2 bases, with 5 bases spanning the gap. The CDR3 spans 11 residues. Germline assignment: CDR1 LNHDA and CDR2 SQIVND (reference sequence). In DNA, the CDR3 is TGTGCCAGTAATCTTAACACTGAAGCTTTCTTT. Its protein product is CASNLNTEAFF.

V is TRBV20-1 and J is TRBJ1-5; no reliable D call. Germline V gene sequence: CDR1 DFQATT, CDR2 SNEGSKA (reference sequence). V gave up 3 bases and J gave up 0 bases, with 9 bases separating them. The length of the CDR3 is 14 residues. The chain's CDR3 is CSASLEASNQPQHF. As DNA, the CDR3 is TGCAGTGCTAGTCTGGAGGCTAGCAATCAGCCCCAGCATTTT.

The chain combines TRBV9 with TRBJ2-2; 12 positions match TRBD1. V lost 7 bases, J lost 6 bases, and 7 bases stayed unmatched. The CDR3 extends over 15 amino acids. CDR1 SGDLS and CDR2 YYNGEE come from the germline V gene. The CDR3, as DNA: TGTGCCAGCTCGGCGGGGACAGGGGGCGCCGGGGAGCTGTTTTTT. Its translation is CASSAGTGGAGELFF. The full variable domain, completed using reference TRBV9 and TRBJ2-2, is DSGVTQTPKHLITATGQRVTLRCSPRSGDLSVYWYQQSLDQGLQFLIQYYNGEERAKGNILERFSAQQFPDLHSELNLSSLELGDSALYFCASSAGTGGAGELFFGEGSRLTVL.

CDR3 sequence reads: CASSRGPYEQYF. In DNA form, the CDR3 reads TGTGCCAGCAGCAGGGGCCCCTACGAGCAGTACTTC. The chain is built from TRBV2 and TRBJ2-7, with D possibly TRBD1 on 6 matching bases. The CDR3 totals 12 residues. V lost 6 bases and J lost 2, with 8 bases in between. Looked up from germline, CDR1 is SNHLY and CDR2 is FYNNEI.

The rearrangement uses TRBV19 and TRBJ2-1, with 8 bases that match TRBD1. Germline loops: CDR1 LNHDA, CDR2 SQIVND (reference sequence). CDR3 length: 16 residues. Trimming removed 6 bases from V and 4 bases from J; junction bases left unmatched: 11. The CDR3 spells CASRGWGTGPYNEQFF. Written as DNA, the CDR3 is TGTGCCAGTAGGGGGTGGGGGACAGGCCCATACAATGAGCAGTTCTTC.

This clone has just one count. This sequence joins TRBV5-4 and TRBJ1-1; tentative D call: TRBD1 (5 bases). The CDR3 length is 15 residues. The V gene lost 4 bases and the J gene lost 6 bases, with 19 bases spanning the gap. Germline assignment: CDR1 SGHNT and CDR2 YYREEE (reference sequence). The CDR3 DNA reads as TGTGCCAGCAGCAAAGATCCAGGGTTTGGCGCTGAAGCTTTCTTT. Its protein is CASSKDPGFGAEAFF.

V usage is TRBV10-3 and J usage is TRBJ2-1, with 11 nucleotides matching TRBD1. Germline assignment: CDR1 ENHRY and CDR2 SYGVKD. The CDR3 consists of 16 residues. Trimming took 3 bases from V and 6 from J; bases not matched to a gene: 7. The CDR3: CAISEPGTGGFNEQFF. The CDR3 nucleotides are TGTGCCATCAGTGAACCCGGGACAGGGGGGTTCAATGAGCAGTTCTTC.

This sequence joins TRBV24-1 and TRBJ1-5; 7 nucleotides align to TRBD1. The germline gives CDR1 KGHDR, CDR2 SFDVKD. This CDR3 spans 14 amino acids. V trimming: 5 bases; J trimming: 7 bases; junction bases outside the gene matches: 7. CDR3 sequence: CATSGAGGGQPQHF. The CDR3, as DNA: TGTGCCACCAGTGGAGCAGGGGGTGGGCAGCCCCAGCATTTT.

The chain joins TRBV29-1 to TRBJ1-2, with a possible D match to TRBD1 (6 bases). The CDR3 is 12 residues long. Deletions cut 4 bases from V and 3 bases from J, with 9 bases between. Per germline, CDR1 SQVTM and CDR2 ANQGSEA. CDR3: CSVGTEDYGYTF. CDR3 nucleotides: TGCAGCGTTGGGACAGAAGACTATGGCTACACCTTC. Full variable domain (rest looked up from reference TRBV29-1 and TRBJ1-2): SAVISQKPSRDICQRGTSLTIQCQVDSQVTMMFWYRQQPGQSLTLIATANQGSEATYESGFVIDKFPISRPNLTFSTLTVSNMSPEDSSIYLCSVGTEDYGYTFGSGTRLTVV.

CDR3 amino acids: CASSYRLREMVYNEQFF. The CDR3 DNA reads as TGTGCCAGCAGCTACCGTCTTAGGGAGATGGTTTACAATGAGCAGTTCTTC. V usage is TRBV21-1 and J usage is TRBJ2-1; whether TRBD2, the table's D call, matches the DNA was not checked. TRBV21-1 constitutes a pseudogene. The CDR3 is 17 amino acids.

The chain uses TRBV6-5 and TRBJ2-2; TRBD1 matches at 10 bases. J lost 7 bases, V lost 6 bases, and 5 bases had no gene match. From germline, CDR1 is MNHEY and CDR2 SVGAGI. The CDR3 consists of 14 residues. CDR3 residues: CASRETGGYGELFF. In DNA, the CDR3 is TGTGCCAGCAGGGAGACAGGGGGCTACGGGGAGCTGTTTTTT.

V gene TRBV27 combines with J gene TRBJ1-5, with a tentative D call TRBD1 (6 bases). Germline V gene sequence: CDR1 MNHEY, CDR2 SMNVEV (reference sequence). The V end lost 3 bases, the J end lost 13 bases, and 13 bases lay between the germline ends. The CDR3 totals 12 residues. CDR3 sequence reads: CASSFIQGHQHF. For the CDR3, the DNA is TGTGCCAGCAGTTTCATTCAGGGACATCAGCATTTT.

This chain uses TRBV5-1 with TRBJ1-1; D unresolved. Germline V lookup: CDR1 SGHRS, CDR2 YFSETQ. The CDR3 is made up of 13 amino acids. The V end lost 0 bases, the J end lost 11 bases, and 14 bases lay between the germline ends. DNA of the CDR3: TGCGCCAGCAGCTTGGAATGGGGAAGAGGGGCTTTCTTT. This codes for CASSLEWGRGAFF.

The CDR3, as DNA: TGTGCCAGCAGTCTTGGGGGGAACTCCTACAATGAGCAGTTCTTC. Protein sequence: CASSLGGNSYNEQFF. The chain carries TRBV9 and TRBJ2-1; maybe TRBD2 (6 bases). This CDR3 is built from 15 residues. The germline gives CDR1 SGDLS, CDR2 YYNGEE. The ends were cut back, 5 bases at V and 0 bases at J, with 12 bases in the middle.

The chain carries TRBV19 and TRBJ1-5; perhaps TRBD1 as D (6 bases). CDR1 LNHDA and CDR2 SQIVND come from the germline V gene (reference sequence). The CDR3 is 15 residues long. Trimming stripped 6 bases from V and 0 bases from J, with 12 bases between. The CDR3 DNA is TGTGCCAGTAGCGAGGACAGTGGTAGCAATCAGCCCCAGCATTTT. As protein: CASSEDSGSNQPQHF.